Below are 16 T cell receptor beta chains sequenced from a single sample in a study of T cells in Graves' hyperthyroidism and ophthalmopathy. RNA transcripts served as the template for amplifying TCR beta CDR3 regions. The HTBI primer set was used in a first-round RT-PCR of the TCR CDR3. TCRdb redid the calling of the multiplex PCR reads with MiXCR, one entry per CDR3 protein. Altogether a few hundred thousand distinct CDR3 sequences are present, about a fifth being singletons, with the ten largest covering about 25%. The sequencing sample was made of blood. Receptors were obtained from a man aged 18-30 years with Graves' hyperthyroidism.

The rearrangement links TRBV20-1 to TRBJ1-2; D is ambiguous. The germline CDR1 and CDR2 sequences are DFQATT and SNEGSKA (reference sequence). With 2 bases removed from V and 4 bases from J, the gap between germline ends came to 17 bases. The CDR3 has 15 amino acids. CDR3 in DNA: TGCAGTGCTAGAACCCCGACGGGATGGGTCTATGGCTACACCTTC. Its protein product is CSARTPTGWVYGYTF.

This clonotype was counted only a few times. The chain couples TRBV27 to TRBJ1-6, with a weak D call TRBD1 (5 bases). CDR3 length: 13 amino acids. Trimming shortened V by 6 bases and J by 13 bases, and 16 bases separated the two germline ends. Germline values: CDR1 MNHEY, CDR2 SMNVEV (reference sequence). The CDR3 DNA sequence: TGTGCCAGCAGATTCGAAAGGGGCCTCCCCCTCCACTTT. It translates to CASRFERGLPLHF.

The rearrangement uses TRBV5-8 and TRBJ2-3; D is ambiguous. The CDR3 spans 14 residues. V lost 1 base and J 3 bases, leaving 9 bases between the germline ends. Germline CDR1 is SGHTS and CDR2 is YDEGEE. This CDR3 reads CASSLSPMTDTQYF. CDR3 sequence (DNA): TGTGCCAGCAGCTTGAGCCCCATGACAGATACGCAGTATTTT.

A remark on this clonotype: The junction and the germline gene differ at one end; a read error may be behind it. The chain combines TRBV6-1 with TRBJ1-1; D is possibly TRBD1 (5 bases). The CDR3 length is 13 residues. From germline, CDR1 is MNHNS and CDR2 SASEGT. The chain's CDR3 is CACRRRGVPEAFF. The CDR3 bases are TGTGCCTGCAGGCGCCGGGGGGTACCTGAAGCTTTCTTT.

This clonotype was found many times. The gene calls are TRBV15 and TRBJ1-6; TRBD1 might be the D (6 bases). Looked up from germline, CDR1 is LNHNV and CDR2 is YYDKDF (reference sequence). V lost 2 bases and J 10 bases, leaving 15 bases between the germline ends. This CDR3 has 15 residues. DNA of the CDR3: TGTGCCACCAGCAGAACTGCGCAGGGGAGCTCACCCCTCCACTTT. This codes for CATSRTAQGSSPLHF. Filled out from reference TRBV15 and TRBJ1-6, the complete variable domain reads DAMVIQNPRYQVTQFGKPVTLSCSQTLNHNVMYWYQQKSSQAPKLLFHYYDKDFNNEADTPDNFQSRRPNTSFCFLDIRSPGLGDTAMYLCATSRTAQGSSPLHFGNGTRLTVT.

This clonotype was recorded many times. J is TRBJ1-1 and V is TRBV7-9, with D hard to call. The CDR3 consists of 14 residues. Trimming took 3 bases from V and 7 from J, leaving 15 bases between them. Germline lookup yields CDR1 SEHNR and CDR2 FQNEAQ (reference sequence). CDR3 DNA sequence: TGTGCCAGCAGCTTTCGGGAATCGTGGAGTGAAGCTTTCTTT. Its translation is CASSFRESWSEAFF.

The chain links TRBV5-4 to TRBJ2-5, with TRBD2 as a possible D gene (6 bases). With 0 bases removed from V and 7 bases from J, the gap between germline ends came to 7 bases. The CDR3 is 12 residues long. Germline V gene data show CDR1 as SGHNT and CDR2 as YYREEE (reference sequence). The CDR3 region has the DNA TGTGCCAGCAGCTTGGAGGGACTGACCCAGTACTTC. Its translation is CASSLEGLTQYF.

This clonotype was seen at least ten times. The chain recombines TRBV2 with TRBJ1-1; D is unclear. Looked up from germline, CDR1 is SNHLY and CDR2 is FYNNEI. Trimming shortened V by 3 bases and J by 0 bases, and 8 bases separated the two germline ends. The CDR3 contains 14 residues. CDR3 amino acids: CASSDDNLNTEAFF. The CDR3, as DNA: TGTGCCAGCAGTGACGACAACCTGAACACTGAAGCTTTCTTT.

Remarks on this clonotype: A junction boundary mismatches the germline segment, possibly from a read error. The rearrangement uses TRBV18 and TRBJ1-1; 11 nucleotides agree with TRBD1. CDR3 size: 13 residues. CDR1 and CDR2 (germline): KGHSH, LQKENI. Here the CDR3 DNA reads TGTGTCAGCTCACCGGACAGGGGGCTGGAAGCTTTCTTT. Amino acid sequence: CVSSPDRGLEAFF.

This clonotype was counted a few times. The V gene is TRBV19, the J gene TRBJ1-1; D is possibly TRBD1 (5 bases). The CDR3 is 11 amino acids. The germline gives CDR1 LNHDA, CDR2 SQIVND (reference sequence). Trimming stripped 9 bases from V and 6 bases from J, with 11 bases between. This CDR3 is CASRGEAEAFF. The CDR3 coding sequence is TGTGCCAGCCGAGGGGAGGCTGAAGCTTTCTTT.

J is TRBJ1-5 and V is TRBV6-4; D is unclear. CDR1 MRHNA and CDR2 SNTAGT come from the germline V gene. CDR3 size: 16 residues. The ends were cut back, 7 bases at V and 0 bases at J, with 16 bases in the middle. In DNA, the CDR3 is TGTGCCAGCACCCCATGGGGTTCGCATAGCAATCAGCCCCAGCATTTT. Protein product: CASTPWGSHSNQPQHF.

At least ten counts were recorded for this clonotype. The chain uses TRBV28 and TRBJ2-2; 10 bases are a match to TRBD2. V gave up 4 bases and J gave up 6 bases; unmatched junction bases: 5. Germline CDR1 MDHEN, CDR2 SYDVKM. The length of the CDR3 is 15 residues. Written as DNA, the CDR3 is TGTGCCAGCAGTTGGTTAGCGGGGGGCGCCGGGGAGCTGTTTTTT. The encoded protein is CASSWLAGGAGELFF. The full variable domain, completed using reference TRBV28 and TRBJ2-2, is DVKVTQSSRYLVKRTGEKVFLECVQDMDHENMFWYRQDPGLGLRLIYFSYDVKMKEKGDIPEGYSVSREKKERFSLILESASTNQTSMYLCASSWLAGGAGELFFGEGSRLTVL.

This clonotype was seen at least ten times. This chain links TRBV6-1 with TRBJ1-1; D is undetermined. In germline, CDR1 is MNHNS, CDR2 SASEGT. V lost 5 bases, J lost 0 bases, and 13 bases lay in between. The CDR3 contains 15 residues. DNA for the CDR3: TGTGCCAGCAGTCGAACCGGAACCCTGAACACTGAAGCTTTCTTT. Protein: CASSRTGTLNTEAFF.

The CDR3 is CASSQRLAGGSETQYF. CDR3 bases: TGTGCCAGCAGCCAGAGACTAGCGGGGGGCAGCGAGACCCAGTACTTC. The chain employs TRBV4-2 and TRBJ2-5; 13 nucleotides agree with TRBD2. Germline V lookup: CDR1 LGHNA, CDR2 YNFKEQ. The CDR3 extends over 16 amino acids. The junction had 6 bases not matched to a gene; V was cut back by 3 bases and J by 5 bases.

This clonotype was detected a few times. CDR3 nucleotides: TGTGCCAGCAGCAAGAGACAGGGGGGAAAAAGTCAGTACTTC. This sequence encodes CASSKRQGGKSQYF. This chain links TRBV6-1 with TRBJ2-7, with TRBD1 matching 9 bases. The CDR3 loop spans 14 amino acids. Germline V gene data show CDR1 as MNHNS and CDR2 as SASEGT. With 6 bases clipped from V and 10 bases from J, the junction kept 13 bases outside the gene matches.

This clonotype was detected many times. The chain carries TRBV12-5 and TRBJ1-2, with a weak D call TRBD1 (6 bases). Germline V gene lookup returns CDR1 LGHNT and CDR2 FRNRAP. Trimming took 2 bases from V and 8 from J, leaving 12 bases between them. This CDR3 is 13 amino acids long. The CDR3 DNA follows: TGTGCTAGTGGTTTGTGGGGGGCGCGAGGCTACACCTTC. Amino acids: CASGLWGARGYTF.